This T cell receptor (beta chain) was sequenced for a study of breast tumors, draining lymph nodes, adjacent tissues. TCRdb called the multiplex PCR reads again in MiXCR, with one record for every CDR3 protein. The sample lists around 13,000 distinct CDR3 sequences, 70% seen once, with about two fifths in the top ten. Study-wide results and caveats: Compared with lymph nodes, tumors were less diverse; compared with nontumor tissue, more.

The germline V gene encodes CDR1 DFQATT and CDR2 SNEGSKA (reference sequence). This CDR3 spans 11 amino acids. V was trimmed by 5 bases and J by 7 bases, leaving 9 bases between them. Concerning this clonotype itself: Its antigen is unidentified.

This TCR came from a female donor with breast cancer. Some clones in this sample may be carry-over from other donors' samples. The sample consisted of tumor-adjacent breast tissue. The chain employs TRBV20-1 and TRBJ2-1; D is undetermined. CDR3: CSAWLLNEQFF. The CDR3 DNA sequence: TGCAGTGCTTGGTTACTAAATGAGCAGTTCTTC.